Shown below are 20 T cell receptor beta chains from a single sample sequenced in a study of blood T cell dynamics during melanoma immunotherapy. TCRdb keeps only in-frame clones here, not all; method: immunoSEQ multiplex PCR. The sample lists 7,500 to 9,000 clones, more than 80% seen once, with more than 3% in the top ten. Time point given: week 3, after first cycle of checkpoint inhibitor. The material was blood, obtained from a patient treated with checkpoint blockade. These receptors originate from a human donor with melanoma.

The CDR3 DNA sequence: TGTGCCAGCAGCTTAACGTCTAGCTTCCCGAACTACGAGCAGTACTTC. Translation: CASSLTSSFPNYEQYF. The chain joins TRBV7-8 to TRBJ2-7, with D tentatively TRBD2 (5 bases). Trimming stripped 2 bases from V and 3 bases from J, with 17 bases between. This CDR3 has 16 amino acids. Germline V gene data show CDR1 as SGHVS and CDR2 as FQNEAQ.

This chain uses TRBV5-1 with TRBJ2-7; TRBD2 matches 10 bases. This CDR3 comprises 15 residues. V trimming: 4 bases; J trimming: 4 bases; junction bases outside the gene matches: 8. Germline CDR1 reads SGHRS; CDR2 reads YFSETQ. CDR3 sequence reads: CASSVTGLASYEQYF. CDR3 bases: TGCGCCAGCAGCGTCACGGGACTAGCGAGTTACGAGCAGTACTTC.

The V gene is TRBV4-1, the J gene TRBJ2-1; D is perhaps TRBD1 (6 bases). Deletions cut 2 bases from V and 1 base from J, with 12 bases between. The length of the CDR3 is 16 residues. CDR1 is MGHRA and CDR2 is YSYEKL in the germline V gene. The CDR3, as DNA: TGCGCCAGCAGCCAAACGACAGGAAATTCCTACAATGAGCAGTTCTTC. Its translation: CASSQTTGNSYNEQFF.

The chain has TRBV18 and TRBJ2-7; D is tentatively TRBD1 or TRBD2 (5 bases each). The CDR3 spans 13 residues. CDR1 and CDR2 (germline): KGHSH, LQKENI. The germline V and J ends were trimmed by 6 bases and 7 bases, with 16 bases remaining between them. The CDR3 DNA follows: TGTGCCAGCTCGGCAGGGTTTGGGAGTGAGCAGTACTTC. It is translated as CASSAGFGSEQYF. The full variable domain, its missing parts supplied by reference TRBV18 and TRBJ2-7, is NAGVMQNPRHLVRRRGQEARLRCSPMKGHSHVYWYRQLPEEGLKFMVYLQKENIIDESGMPKERFSAEFPKEGPSILRIQQVVRGDSAAYFCASSAGFGSEQYFGPGTRLTVT.

The chain employs TRBV27 and TRBJ1-1, with D possibly matching TRBD1 (5 bases). Trimming removed 1 base at V and 10 bases at J, with 19 bases between. The CDR3 has 15 residues. Germline V gives CDR1 MNHEY, CDR2 SMNVEV (reference sequence). CDR3 region: CASSLYPTVLPRAFF. In nucleotides, the CDR3 is TGTGCCAGCAGTTTATACCCGACAGTCCTGCCACGAGCTTTCTTT.

The rearrangement links TRBV28 to TRBJ1-2; D is ambiguous. The CDR3 covers 15 residues. Germline loops: CDR1 MDHEN, CDR2 SYDVKM. Trimming cost V 1 base and J 5 bases, with 14 bases left between them. Written as DNA, the CDR3 is TGTGCCAGCAGTTTATTCCAAAGGTTGACTTATGGCTACACCTTC. Protein product: CASSLFQRLTYGYTF.

V and J are TRBV28 and TRBJ1-1, with D tentatively TRBD1 (6 bases). CDR1 is MDHEN and CDR2 is SYDVKM in the germline V gene. Between the trimmed V and J ends, which lost 2 bases and 5 bases, there was a span of 21 bases. CDR3 length: 17 amino acids. The CDR3 is CASSLRNGWGARTEAFF. CDR3 sequence (DNA): TGTGCCAGCAGTTTAAGGAACGGGTGGGGGGCGAGGACTGAAGCTTTCTTT. Filled out from reference TRBV28 and TRBJ1-1, the complete variable domain reads DVKVTQSSRYLVKRTGEKVFLECVQDMDHENMFWYRQDPGLGLRLIYFSYDVKMKEKGDIPEGYSVSREKKERFSLILESASTNQTSMYLCASSLRNGWGARTEAFFGQGTRLTVV.

V and J are TRBV12-5 and TRBJ2-3; TRBD2 agrees at 9 bases. Germline assignment: CDR1 LGHNT and CDR2 FRNRAP. The CDR3 length is 15 residues. The J segment lost 6 bases and the V segment lost 2 bases, leaving 6 bases of the junction unmatched. The CDR3 coding sequence is TGTGCTAGTGGTTTGAGTAGCGGGAGTATTGATACGCAGTATTTT. It is translated as CASGLSSGSIDTQYF.

The V and J genes are TRBV6-1 and TRBJ1-2; D might be TRBD1 (6 bases). This CDR3 has 15 amino acids. V lost 2 bases and J lost 4, with 14 bases in between. Germline V gene sequence: CDR1 MNHNS, CDR2 SASEGT. The DNA for the CDR3 is TGTGCCAGCAGTGAAATGTCGGGGACAAGCTATGGCTACACCTTC. It is translated as CASSEMSGTSYGYTF.

V gene TRBV7-9 combines with J gene TRBJ2-7, with D unclear. The germline CDR1 and CDR2 sequences are SEHNR and FQNEAQ (reference sequence). The CDR3 sequence is 12 residues long. V shed 4 bases and J shed 2 bases, with 6 bases lying between them. The DNA of the CDR3 is TGTGCCAGCAGCTGGAATACCTACGAGCAGTACTTC. It yields the protein CASSWNTYEQYF.

The chain recombines TRBV25-1 with TRBJ1-5, with a weak D call TRBD1 (5 bases). Trimming shortened V by 1 base and J by 6 bases, and 13 bases separated the two germline ends. This CDR3 contains 15 residues. Germline V gene data show CDR1 as MGHDK and CDR2 as SYGVNS. The CDR3 region is CASSEWGKGGQPQHF. The DNA for the CDR3 is TGTGCCAGCAGTGAATGGGGGAAGGGTGGTCAGCCCCAGCATTTT.

V is TRBV5-1 and J is TRBJ1-1, with D perhaps matching TRBD1 (5 bases). This CDR3 is 13 amino acids long. Germline lookup yields CDR1 SGHRS and CDR2 YFSETQ. V was cut by 4 bases and J by 6 bases, with 13 bases left in between. CDR3 bases: TGCGCCAGCAGCACCAGGGTATCGGCTGAAGCTTTCTTT. As protein: CASSTRVSAEAFF.

As DNA, the CDR3 is TGTGCCAGCAGCGTAGGAGACCCGGAAAGCTACGAGCAGTACTTC. This encodes CASSVGDPESYEQYF. The V gene is TRBV9, the J gene TRBJ2-7; D gene unclear. This CDR3 comprises 15 residues. From germline, CDR1 is SGDLS and CDR2 YYNGEE. V gave up 0 bases and J gave up 3 bases, with 13 bases separating them.

V is TRBV5-1 and J is TRBJ1-2; TRBD1 matches 9 bases. The CDR3 totals 18 residues. J was trimmed by 4 bases and V by 2 bases; bases with no gene match: 15. Germline V lookup: CDR1 SGHRS, CDR2 YFSETQ. CDR3 protein: CASSLDLSGTGYSYGYTF. DNA of the CDR3: TGCGCCAGCAGCTTAGACCTCTCCGGGACAGGGTATTCCTATGGCTACACCTTC.

The chain is built from TRBV6-5 and TRBJ2-7; D is undetermined. Deletions cut 2 bases from V and 4 bases from J, with 9 bases between. The CDR3 consists of 13 residues. Germline V lookup: CDR1 MNHEY, CDR2 SVGAGI. Here the CDR3 reads CASSYTTGYEQYF. The CDR3 DNA reads as TGTGCCAGCAGTTACACGACTGGGTACGAGCAGTACTTC.

This clone was counted only a few times. The chain recombines TRBV7-9 with TRBJ1-2; a possible D gene is TRBD1 (5 bases). Deletions cut 0 bases from V and 6 bases from J, with 8 bases between. CDR1 and CDR2 from the germline V gene are SEHNR and FQNEAQ (reference sequence). This CDR3 is built from 13 residues. The CDR3: CASSLAGAHGYTF. The CDR3 nucleotides read TGTGCCAGCAGCTTAGCCGGGGCCCATGGCTACACCTTC.

In this sample, this clone turned up a few times. DNA for the CDR3: TGTGCCAGCACCCGGGACTCCTACAATGAGCAGTTCTTC. Translated: CASTRDSYNEQFF. The chain joins TRBV6-5 to TRBJ2-1; D is perhaps TRBD2 (5 bases). Germline CDR1 MNHEY, CDR2 SVGAGI. The CDR3 extends over 13 amino acids. The V and J ends lost 7 bases and 0 bases respectively, with 7 bases between them.

This clone was counted a single time. The rearrangement uses TRBV7-2 and TRBJ2-7, with a possible D match to TRBD2 (6 bases). Germline values: CDR1 SGHTA, CDR2 FQGNSA. This CDR3 contains 14 residues. V lost 3 bases, J lost 4 bases, and 13 bases lay in between. CDR3 region: CASSFGRGEYEQYF. Here the CDR3 DNA reads TGTGCCAGCAGCTTTGGGCGGGGCGAGTACGAGCAGTACTTC.

This clone was detected only once. The V and J genes are TRBV5-1 and TRBJ2-7, with D tentatively TRBD2 (9 bases). Per germline, CDR1 SGHRS and CDR2 YFSETQ. The CDR3 runs to 16 residues. V was trimmed by 4 bases and J by 3 bases, leaving 20 bases between them. CDR3 sequence (DNA): TGCGCCAGCAGCGGGACAGGTAGCGGGAGCTACTACGAGCAGTACTTC. Protein product: CASSGTGSGSYYEQYF.

The chain joins TRBV5-5 to TRBJ1-6; D is uncertain. CDR3 length: 13 amino acids. Germline V lookup: CDR1 SGHKS, CDR2 YYEKEE (reference sequence). The germline V and J ends were trimmed by 0 bases and 9 bases, with 7 bases remaining between them. The CDR3 nucleotides read TGTGCCAGCAGCTTGGGGATTGGTTCACCCCTCCACTTT. This encodes CASSLGIGSPLHF.